This record looks at one T cell receptor (beta chain) sequence and its context. The data were taken from a study of blood T cell repertoires in COVID-19. At the level of the study: The United States, Italy and Spain supplied acute and convalescent COVID-19 samples. T cells, B-cell-depleted T cells, or PBMCs provided the cDNA or gDNA that served as material.

Method: immunoSEQ multiplex PCR; TCRdb's copy keeps in-frame clones and lacks some. The sample lists about 100,000 clones, around four fifths occurring once. The CDR3 covers 14 residues. Trimming took off 5 bases at V and 0 bases at J, with 10 bases between the two ends. Germline lookup yields CDR1 MNHEY and CDR2 SVGAGI. The specimen was peripheral blood. J is TRBJ1-1 and V is TRBV6-5; a weak D match, TRBD1 (6 bases). This TCR was recovered from a man in his fifties with active or convalescent COVID-19. Here the CDR3 reads CASSRTVMNTEAFF. As DNA, the CDR3 is TGTGCCAGCAGTAGGACAGTTATGAACACTGAAGCTTTCTTT.